This T cell receptor beta chain was captured by sequencing in a study of cytomegalovirus exposure and HLA in healthy donors. General study findings and limits: A later analysis reported that several of the most significant clusters appeared to be linked to common viral pathogens, among them Epstein-Barr virus. Donors belonging to an Asian-associated ancestry cluster reportedly showed fewer N-insertions in productive TCRs than the roughly 700-donor mean, according to what a later analysis found. As a later analysis revealed, most CMV-associated TCR beta chains appeared HLA-restricted.

The V and J ends lost 0 bases and 0 bases respectively, with 6 bases between them. Germline CDR1 SGHRS, CDR2 YFSETQ. The CDR3 extends over 15 amino acids. PCR involved 60 Vbeta and 13 Jbeta primers. Authors' methods: Approximately 86 million unique TCR beta chains, 10 million to 14 million shared, were counted in a later analysis. Method: immunoSEQ multiplex PCR; TCRdb's copy keeps in-frame clones and lacks some. The V and J calls and clone size were taken over from that table, and D and trimming were inferred from the DNA. Among 200,000 to 250,000 clones listed, approximately 87% were seen once. This clone was counted between two and nine times. As yet, its antigen is unknown.

This receptor was taken from a human donor in good health. Source material: PBMCs. The chain carries TRBV5-1 and TRBJ1-4; D is uncertain. The CDR3 protein is CASSLVPSTNEKLFF. The CDR3 DNA reads as TGCGCCAGCAGCTTGGTCCCCTCAACTAATGAAAAACTGTTTTTT.